This T cell receptor beta chain was captured in a study of blood T cell repertoires in COVID-19. Study information: Sites in the United States, Italy and Spain provided acute and convalescent COVID-19 samples. Nucleic acid was either cDNA or gDNA, and it came from T cells, B-cell-depleted T cells, or PBMCs.

Source study methods: Amplification of reference gene primers provided the estimated nucleated cell counts. TCRdb's table, derived via immunoSEQ multiplex PCR, lists solely in-frame clones and lacks some. V, J and clone size reflect that table, while D and trimming were determined from the DNA. This sample has a few hundred thousand clones, with about nine tenths found just once. The CDR3 extends over 14 amino acids. V shed 2 bases and J shed 5 bases, with 12 bases lying between them. In germline, CDR1 is SGHDT, CDR2 YYEEEE. Sequencing was carried out using peripheral blood. This sequence joins TRBV5-6 and TRBJ2-3; tentative D call: TRBD1 (6 bases). This clonotype was sampled from a woman in her fifties or sixties with acute or convalescent COVID-19. The CDR3 sequence: CASSFGQGRDTQYF. As DNA, the CDR3 is TGTGCCAGCAGCTTCGGGCAGGGGAGAGATACGCAGTATTTT.